Shown below are 8 T cell receptor beta chains from a single sample sequenced in a study of shared clonotypes between healthy human individuals. CD8 cells regarded as naive lacked CD45RO, were positively chosen for CCR7, and omitted terminally differentiated effector memory CD45RA+ cells. This table comes from immunoSEQ multiplex PCR, and its TCRdb copy is limited to in-frame clones, with some not included. The sample includes some 2 million clones, approximately 94% of them seen just once. The specimen was naive CD8+ T cells sorted from blood. The receptor set was obtained from a man between 18 and 35 years old in good health.

Concerning this clone: The sample contains more than one DNA sequence encoding this CDR3. The gene calls are TRBV7-9 and TRBJ2-7; TRBD1 aligns across 8 bases. Germline V CDR1 and CDR2: SEHNR, FQNEAQ (reference sequence). The V segment lost 3 bases and the J segment 1 base; nucleotides outside the gene matches: 5. The CDR3 covers 15 residues. CDR3: CASSFSGTGSYEQYF. CDR3 in DNA: TGTGCCAGCAGCTTCTCCGGGACAGGATCCTACGAGCAGTACTTC. The variable domain in full, with the rest retrieved from reference TRBV7-9 and TRBJ2-7, is DTGVSQNPRHKITKRGQNVTFRCDPISEHNRLYWYRQTLGQGPEFLTYFQNEAQLEKSRLLSDRFSAERPKGSFSTLEIQRTEQGDSAMYLCASSFSGTGSYEQYFGPGTRLTVT.

This chain connects TRBV27 to TRBJ2-3; D not resolved. V was cut by 8 bases and J by 4 bases, with 19 bases left in between. CDR3 length: 15 amino acids. CDR1 and CDR2 from the germline V gene are MNHEY and SMNVEV (reference sequence). CDR3 DNA: TGTGCCAGCCAATCGGTTGGCCCCAGAGCAGATACGCAGTATTTT. Translation gives CASQSVGPRADTQYF.

This chain joins TRBV7-9 and TRBJ2-7, with D unresolved. Trimming left V 2 bases short and J 3 bases short, with 8 bases between. This CDR3 contains 13 residues. Per germline, CDR1 SEHNR and CDR2 FQNEAQ (reference sequence). For the CDR3, the DNA is TGTGCCAGCAGCTTACAGGCTTTCTACGAGCAGTACTTC. Amino acids: CASSLQAFYEQYF.

The chain links TRBV28 to TRBJ2-3; 8 nucleotides align to TRBD2. From germline, CDR1 is MDHEN and CDR2 SYDVKM. This CDR3 region has 18 residues. V shed 2 bases and J 7 bases; nucleotides not matched to a gene: 17. The CDR3 nucleotides are TGTGCCAGCAGTTTAGAAGGCCTAGCGGGTCTGGCACAATATACGCAGTATTTT. It codes for CASSLEGLAGLAQYTQYF.

The chain has TRBV11-3 and TRBJ2-1, with 8 bases aligning to TRBD1. There are 19 residues in the CDR3. V lost 1 base to trimming and J lost 1 base; unmatched junction nucleotides: 12. CDR1 is SGHNT, CDR2 YENEEA, per germline. CDR3 coding DNA: TGTGCCAGCAGCTTAGGAAGGGGACAGGTGAATATTTCCTACAATGAGCAGTTCTTC. Its translation: CASSLGRGQVNISYNEQFF.

As DNA, the CDR3 is TGTGCCAGCTCTCCTCGGGGGGGAGGGCCCCACAATGAGCAGTTCTTC. Translating it yields CASSPRGGGPHNEQFF. V is TRBV7-9 and J is TRBJ2-1; 8 bases match TRBD2. Germline lookup yields CDR1 SEHNR and CDR2 FQNEAQ (reference sequence). V shed 8 bases, J shed 5 bases, and the junction held 14 bases outside the gene matches. CDR3 length: 16 amino acids.

This clone has only one observation. The chain has TRBV4-3 and TRBJ2-1; D perhaps matches TRBD1 (5 bases). The CDR3 loop spans 15 amino acids. The germline V and J ends were trimmed by 2 bases and 6 bases, with 14 bases remaining between them. Germline CDR1 LGHNA, CDR2 YSLEER. The CDR3 nucleotides read TGCGCCAGCAGCCAACTTTCCCATCAGGGCAATGAGCAGTTCTTC. It codes for CASSQLSHQGNEQFF.

This chain links TRBV13 with TRBJ2-7; 11 nucleotides agree with TRBD2. V was clipped by 5 bases and J by 7 bases; unmatched bases: 13. CDR1 and CDR2 (germline): PRHDT, FYEKMQ (reference sequence). This CDR3 comprises 16 residues. CDR3 sequence: CASSPMGTSGSREQYF. CDR3 coding DNA: TGTGCCAGCAGCCCAATGGGGACTAGCGGTTCCCGGGAGCAGTACTTC.